This record looks at one T cell receptor beta chain sequence and its context. The antigen is undetermined. The data are from a study of shared clonotypes between healthy human individuals. In the study overall: Per donor, CD8 memory used one plate, CD8 naive used two, CD4 memory used three and CD4 naive used three. Study-wide points: A small donor pool kept down the genetic and exposure-history diversity that was represented. Among donors, sharing of clonotypes was expected to be affected by sequencing depth.

Data came from immunoSEQ multiplex PCR; TCRdb stores just in-frame clones and leaves some out. The table records millions of clones, just over 90% of them present only once. Germline CDR1 and CDR2: SGDLS and YYNGEE. Trimming left V 0 bases short and J 5 bases short, with 13 bases between. This CDR3 has 15 amino acids. J is TRBJ2-3 and V is TRBV9; D not resolved. Sequencing was carried out using naive CD4+ T cells from PBMCs. Subset specified: CD45RA+ positively selected. The origin of this receptor is a man younger than 35 in good health. Some clones in this sample may be carry-over from other donors' samples. The CDR3 sequence: CASSVVGSPRDTQYF. The CDR3 region has the DNA TGTGCCAGCAGCGTAGTTGGCAGCCCGAGAGATACGCAGTATTTT.